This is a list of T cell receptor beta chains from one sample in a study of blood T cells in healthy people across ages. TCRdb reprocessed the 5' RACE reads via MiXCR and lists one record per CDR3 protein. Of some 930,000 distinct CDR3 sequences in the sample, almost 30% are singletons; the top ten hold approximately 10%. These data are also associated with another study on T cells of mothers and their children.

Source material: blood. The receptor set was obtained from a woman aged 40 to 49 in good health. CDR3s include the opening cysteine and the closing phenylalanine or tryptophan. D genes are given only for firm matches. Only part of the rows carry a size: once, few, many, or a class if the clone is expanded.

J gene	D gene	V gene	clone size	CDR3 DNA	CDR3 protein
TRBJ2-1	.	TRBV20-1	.	TGCAGTGCTAGCGGGGGTAATGAGCAGTTCTTC	CSASGGNEQFF
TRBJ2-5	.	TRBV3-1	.	TGTGCCAGCAGCCGCCCCACGGAGGGGGGGGATGTGGAGACCCAGTACTTC	CASSRPTEGGDVETQYF
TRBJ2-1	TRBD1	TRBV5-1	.	TGCGCCAACAGCTCCGAGAGGACAGGGTTTAATGAGCAGTTCTTC	CANSSERTGFNEQFF
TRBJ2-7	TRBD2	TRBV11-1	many	TGTGCCAGCAGCCAACCGGGACTAGCGAGTGAGCAGTACTTC	CASSQPGLASEQYF
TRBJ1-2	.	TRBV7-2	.	TGTGCCAGCAGCTTCACAGGGACGGAGGGCTACACCTTC	CASSFTGTEGYTF
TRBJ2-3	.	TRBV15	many	TGTGCCACCAGCAGTTTGGACACGAGCACAGATACGCAGTATTTT	CATSSLDTSTDTQYF
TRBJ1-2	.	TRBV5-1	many	TGCGCCAGCAGCTCGACGTTAGCTAACTATGGCTACACCTTC	CASSSTLANYGYTF
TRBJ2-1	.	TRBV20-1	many	TGCAGTGCTAGCGGGGAAAGCAATGAGCAGTTCTTC	CSASGESNEQFF
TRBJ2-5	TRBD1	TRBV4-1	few	TGCGCCAGCAGCCACCCGGGACAGCTCCAAGAGACCCAGTACTTC	CASSHPGQLQETQYF
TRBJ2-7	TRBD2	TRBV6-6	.	TGTGCCAGCGGGCCTAGCGGCTTCTACGAGCAGTACTTC	CASGPSGFYEQYF
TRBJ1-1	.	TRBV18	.	TGTGCCAGCCCACCACGAGGGCTGGGCGTGGGGAGTAACACTGAAGCTTTCTTT	CASPPRGLGVGSNTEAFF
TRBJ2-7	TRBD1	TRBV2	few	TGTGCCAGCAACCTACAGGGGATCTACGAGCAGTACTTC	CASNLQGIYEQYF
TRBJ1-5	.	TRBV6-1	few	TGTGCCAGCATGACCGGGACGGTGAGCAATCAGCCCCAGCATTTT	CASMTGTVSNQPQHF
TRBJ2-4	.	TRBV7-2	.	TGTGCCAGCAGCCCTACTCGTCTGGGACACCTAGCCAAAAACATTCAGTACTTC	CASSPTRLGHLAKNIQYF
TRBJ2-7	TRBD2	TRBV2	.	TGTGCCAGCAGTGAACGCCTAGCGGGACCCTACGAGCAGTACTTC	CASSERLAGPYEQYF
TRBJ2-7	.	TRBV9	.	TGTGCCAGCAGCGAAGGGCAGGGTGGGTACGAGCAGTACTTC	CASSEGQGGYEQYF
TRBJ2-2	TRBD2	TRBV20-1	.	TGCAGTGCTAGAGATCTGCTAGCGGGGGGAATCACCGGGGAGCTGTTTTTT	CSARDLLAGGITGELFF
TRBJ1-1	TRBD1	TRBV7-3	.	TGTGCCAGCAGCCCCCAGGGGGGGGCGGCTGAAGCTTTCTTT	CASSPQGGAAEAFF
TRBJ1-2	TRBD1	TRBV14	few	TGTGCCAGCAGCCAAGATTTGTCGGGACAGGGGGCGCGGCATGGCTACACCTTC	CASSQDLSGQGARHGYTF
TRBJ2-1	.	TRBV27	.	TGTGCCAGCAGTTACCGGGGGAGTTACAATGAGCAGTTCTTC	CASSYRGSYNEQFF
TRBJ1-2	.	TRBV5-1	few	TGCGCCAGCAGCTCGTGGACAGAAGCTAACTATGGCTACACCTTC	CASSSWTEANYGYTF
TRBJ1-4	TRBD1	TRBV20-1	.	TGCAGCGCTCCGGGACAGCCTAATGAAAAACTGTTTTTT	CSAPGQPNEKLFF
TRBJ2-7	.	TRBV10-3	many	TGTGCCAGCGGGACCGGCCTCTCCTACGAGCAGTACTTC	CASGTGLSYEQYF
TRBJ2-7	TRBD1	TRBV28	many	TGTGCCACCACCCGGGACAGTAACAACGAGCAGTACTTC	CATTRDSNNEQYF
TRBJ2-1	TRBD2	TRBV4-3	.	TGCGCCAGCAGCCAAGAGTACGGGACTAGCGGGGACAATGAGCAGTTCTTC	CASSQEYGTSGDNEQFF
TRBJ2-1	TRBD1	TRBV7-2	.	TGTGCCAGCAGCCGAGACAGGGGATCCCACAATGAGCAGTTCTTC	CASSRDRGSHNEQFF
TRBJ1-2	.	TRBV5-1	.	TGCGCCAGCAGCATGGACAGCTTCTATGGCTACACCTTC	CASSMDSFYGYTF
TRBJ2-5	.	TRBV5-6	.	TGTGCCAGCAGCTTGGTCAGGGTCCAAGAGACCCAGTACTTC	CASSLVRVQETQYF
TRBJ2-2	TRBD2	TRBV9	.	TGTGCCAGCAGCGTAGAGGGACTAGCGGGCACCGGGGAGCTGTTTTTT	CASSVEGLAGTGELFF
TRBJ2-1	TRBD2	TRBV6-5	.	TGTGCCAGCAGTCGACTAGCGGGGCACCCCTACAATGAGCAGTTCTTC	CASSRLAGHPYNEQFF
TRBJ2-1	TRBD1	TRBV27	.	TGTGCCACCGTAGGACAGGGAGACAACAATGAGCAGTTCTTC	CATVGQGDNNEQFF
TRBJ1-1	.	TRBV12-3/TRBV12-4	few	TGTGCCAGCAGTAAAGGGGTTATCGAAGCTTTCTTT	CASSKGVIEAFF
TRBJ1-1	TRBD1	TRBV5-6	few	TGTGCCAGCAAGAAAACAGGGGATCGCAACACTGAAGCTTTCTTT	CASKKTGDRNTEAFF
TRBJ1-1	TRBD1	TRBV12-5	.	TGTGCTAGTGGCCAGGGGGGGAAAATGAACACTGAAGCTTTCTTT	CASGQGGKMNTEAFF
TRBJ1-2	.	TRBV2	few	TGTGCCAGCAGTGGTTCCTCGACACTAGACTATGGCTACACCTTC	CASSGSSTLDYGYTF
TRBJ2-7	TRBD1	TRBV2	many	TGTGCCAGCAGGACAGGGATTTACGAGCAGTACTTC	CASRTGIYEQYF
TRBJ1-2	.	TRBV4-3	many	TGCGCCAGCAGCCACGGTTTGACAGACAATAACTATGGCTACACCTTC	CASSHGLTDNNYGYTF
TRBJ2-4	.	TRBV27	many	TGTGCCAGCAGTTTCGGCGGAGTGAAAAACATTCAGTACTTC	CASSFGGVKNIQYF
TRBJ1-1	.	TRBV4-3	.	TGCGCCAGCAGCCAGGTGTCGAACACTGAAGCTTTCTTT	CASSQVSNTEAFF
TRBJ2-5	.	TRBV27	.	TGTGCCAGCAGTTCCTACGAGACAGGCCAAGAGACCCAGTACTTC	CASSSYETGQETQYF
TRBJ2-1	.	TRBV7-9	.	TGTGCCAGCAGCCCACAGAGACTCCACAATGAGCAGTTCTTC	CASSPQRLHNEQFF
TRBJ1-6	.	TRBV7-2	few	TGTGCCAGCAGCACAAACCCCGGGATTAGTTCACCCCTCCACTTT	CASSTNPGISSPLHF
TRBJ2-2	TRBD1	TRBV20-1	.	TGCAGTGCTAGGGACCGGGACAGTAACACCGGGGAGCTGTTTTTT	CSARDRDSNTGELFF
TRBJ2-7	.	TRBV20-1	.	TGCAGTGCTAGATGGGCGGTAAGCTCCTACGAGCAGTACTTC	CSARWAVSSYEQYF
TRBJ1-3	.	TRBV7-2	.	TGTGCGGGCGGGGCCGGGGGCGTTGGAAACACCATATATTTT	CAGGAGGVGNTIYF
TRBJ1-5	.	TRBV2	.	TGTGCCAGCATGGAAGGGGATAGCAATCAGCCCCAGCATTTT	CASMEGDSNQPQHF
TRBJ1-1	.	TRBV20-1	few	TGCAGTGCCTCGAGGGCGATTGAAGCTTTCTTT	CSASRAIEAFF
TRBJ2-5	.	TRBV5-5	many	TGTGCCAGCAGCCTGACTGTCGGAAAAGAGACCCAGTACTTC	CASSLTVGKETQYF
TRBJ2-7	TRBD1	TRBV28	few	TGTGCCAGCAGTTTATCGGACAGGGGAGGATACAAGCAGTACTTC	CASSLSDRGGYKQYF
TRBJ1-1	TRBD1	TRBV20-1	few	TGCAGTGCTAGACCGACAGGGGACACTGAAGCTTTCTTT	CSARPTGDTEAFF
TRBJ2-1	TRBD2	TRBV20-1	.	TGCAGTGCTAGAGACAGACTAGCGGGAGATAGGTATGAGCAGTTCTTC	CSARDRLAGDRYEQFF
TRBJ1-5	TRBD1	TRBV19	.	TGTGCCAGTAGTATGTCTGGGACAGGGAGCAATCAGCCCCAGCATTTT	CASSMSGTGSNQPQHF
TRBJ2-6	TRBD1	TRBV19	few	TGTGCCAGTAGTCATCGTGACAGGGGGCGCCCTGGGGCCAACGTCCTGACTTTC	CASSHRDRGRPGANVLTF
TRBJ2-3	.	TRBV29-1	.	TGCAGCGCTACCAACATCCTAGGGACAGATACGCAGTATTTT	CSATNILGTDTQYF
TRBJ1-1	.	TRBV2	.	TGTGCCAGCGAATTGAGGCGGAACACTGAAGCTTTCTTT	CASELRRNTEAFF